This T cell receptor beta chain was profiled in a study of shared clonotypes between healthy human individuals. Study conclusions and caveats: Between a few donors, naive CD4 clonotypes were shared at a level of around 4.9%. A reduction in generation probabilities was seen for non-shared clonotypes relative to those shared by all four donors. Collection of samples was limited to blood; tissue repertoires likely differ.

Regarding this clone: Its antigen is not known.

The germline gives CDR1 MDHEN, CDR2 SYDVKM. Trimming stripped 3 bases from V and 6 bases from J, with 11 bases between. The CDR3 has 14 residues. Here immunoSEQ multiplex PCR was the method, and the copy in TCRdb shows in-frame clones only, minus some. The table lists some 1,400,000 clones, roughly 96% of them singletons. The sequenced material came from naive CD4+ T cells sorted from blood. The subset: CD45RA+ positively selected. The chain has TRBV28 and TRBJ2-2; D call uncertain. This TCR was recovered from a man under 40 in good health. CDR3 protein: CASSLWIAPGELFF. The DNA of the CDR3 is TGTGCCAGCAGTTTGTGGATTGCGCCCGGGGAGCTGTTTTTT.